Included here is one T cell receptor (beta chain) sequence, with context. These data are taken from a study of blood T cell repertoires in COVID-19. As for the study in general: COVID-19 samples from acute and convalescent phases originated in the United States, Italy and Spain. T cells, B-cell-depleted T cells, or PBMCs provided the cDNA or gDNA that served as material.

The CDR3 totals 14 residues. Germline V lookup: CDR1 SGHTA, CDR2 FQGNSA. V was clipped by 7 bases and J by 8 bases, with 20 bases between them. Authors' processing steps: Nucleated cell counts were estimated from reference gene primer amplification. Here immunoSEQ multiplex PCR was the method, and the copy in TCRdb shows in-frame clones only, minus some. That table furnishes V, J and clone size, whereas the DNA furnished D and trimming. This table has about 150,000 clones, 84% appearing once. The source of this sequence is a human donor in a cohort sampled during active COVID-19. Sequenced sample: peripheral blood. V and J are TRBV7-2 and TRBJ1-2; no reliable D call. CDR3: CASNLGGTGWGYTF. CDR3 coding DNA: TGTGCCAGCAACCTTGGAGGCACGGGGTGGGGCTACACCTTC.